A selection of T cell receptor beta chains follows, all from one sample in a study of blood T cell repertoires in COVID-19. Assay used: immunoSEQ multiplex PCR; TCRdb lists only in-frame clones, some missing. The sample lists some 530,000 clones, about 88% occurring once. Sequencing was done on a sample of PBMCs or T cells enriched from blood (not recorded which). The receptor set was obtained from a woman aged 55-75 years who had recovered from COVID-19. Each CDR3 is given with its conserved first and last residue. A D gene is named only where the DNA matches it firmly. The size field is filled for only some rows; it gives once, few, many or a size class.

v_call: TRBV19
j_call: TRBJ2-1
clone_size: NA
d_call: NA
cdr3_nt: TGTGCCAGTAGTATCGCCAGGGGTCAATACAATGAGCAGTTCTTC
cdr3_aa: CASSIARGQYNEQFF

v_call: TRBV6-2/TRBV6-3
j_call: TRBJ2-2
clone_size: NA
d_call: TRBD2
cdr3_nt: TGTGCCAGCAGCCTGGGACTAGCAAGTCGGGAGCTGTTTTTT
cdr3_aa: CASSLGLASRELFF

v_call: TRBV24-1
j_call: TRBJ2-7
clone_size: once
d_call: TRBD1
cdr3_nt: TGTGCCACTTCGACAGGGGGCGCCTCCTACGAGCAGTACTTC
cdr3_aa: CATSTGGASYEQYF

v_call: TRBV19
j_call: TRBJ1-1
clone_size: NA
d_call: TRBD1
cdr3_nt: TGTGCCAGTACCCCAATAGACAGGGGGTTTGACACTGAAGCTTTCTTT
cdr3_aa: CASTPIDRGFDTEAFF

v_call: TRBV18
j_call: TRBJ2-1
clone_size: NA
d_call: NA
cdr3_nt: TGTGCCAGCTCCGGGACATCTGGCTCCTACAATGAGCAGTTCTTC
cdr3_aa: CASSGTSGSYNEQFF

v_call: TRBV5-1
j_call: TRBJ1-2
clone_size: few
d_call: TRBD1
cdr3_nt: TGCGCCAGCAGCTTGGACAGGGGATATGGCTACACCTTC
cdr3_aa: CASSLDRGYGYTF

v_call: TRBV5-1
j_call: TRBJ2-7
clone_size: NA
d_call: TRBD2
cdr3_nt: TGCGCCAGCAGCTTAACCAGCGGGGGGATCTACGAGCAGTACTTC
cdr3_aa: CASSLTSGGIYEQYF

v_call: TRBV7-9
j_call: TRBJ1-2
clone_size: few
d_call: TRBD1
cdr3_nt: TGTGCCAGCAGCCTCCGGGACAGGGGGCCAAATGGCTACACCTTC
cdr3_aa: CASSLRDRGPNGYTF

v_call: TRBV15
j_call: TRBJ1-6
clone_size: NA
d_call: TRBD1
cdr3_nt: TGTGCCACCAGCAGACCGACAGGGGGCTCCCTTAATTCACCCCTCCACTTT
cdr3_aa: CATSRPTGGSLNSPLHF

v_call: TRBV3-1/TRBV3-2
j_call: TRBJ1-2
clone_size: NA
d_call: NA
cdr3_nt: TGTGCCAGCAGCCCCGGCGGTAGGGGTGGCTACACCTTC
cdr3_aa: CASSPGGRGGYTF

v_call: TRBV7-9
j_call: TRBJ1-1
clone_size: NA
d_call: TRBD1
cdr3_nt: TGTGCCAGCAGCTTAGCCCGGGACAGCCTAATGAACACTGAAGCTTTCTTT
cdr3_aa: CASSLARDSLMNTEAFF

v_call: TRBV10-3
j_call: TRBJ1-6
clone_size: few
d_call: TRBD1
cdr3_nt: TGTGCCATTCGAGACGGGACAGGGTTTAATTCACCCCTCCACTTT
cdr3_aa: CAIRDGTGFNSPLHF

v_call: TRBV5-1
j_call: TRBJ2-2
clone_size: once
d_call: NA
cdr3_nt: TGCGCCAGCAGCTTGGACAGGGACGGGGAGCTGTTTTTT
cdr3_aa: CASSLDRDGELFF

v_call: TRBV3-1/TRBV3-2
j_call: TRBJ1-1
clone_size: NA
d_call: NA
cdr3_nt: TGTGCCAGCAGCCTAGGTAGGGGGAACACTGAAGCTTTCTTT
cdr3_aa: CASSLGRGNTEAFF

v_call: TRBV2
j_call: TRBJ1-6
clone_size: NA
d_call: NA
cdr3_nt: TGTGCCAGCGGTGGGCAGGGAGGTTCACCCCTCCACTTT
cdr3_aa: CASGGQGGSPLHF

v_call: TRBV27
j_call: TRBJ1-4
clone_size: once
d_call: NA
cdr3_nt: TGTGCCAGCAGTTTGATAGCCCCGTCAGTTGAAAAACTGTTTTTT
cdr3_aa: CASSLIAPSVEKLFF

v_call: TRBV5-1
j_call: TRBJ1-1
clone_size: NA
d_call: TRBD1
cdr3_nt: TGCGCCAGCAGCTTGTCGCCGGGACAGGGGGCTTGGAACACTGAAGCTTTCTTT
cdr3_aa: CASSLSPGQGAWNTEAFF

v_call: TRBV2
j_call: TRBJ1-3
clone_size: NA
d_call: NA
cdr3_nt: TGTGCCAGCAGTCCGCAGATCTCTGGAAACACCATATATTTT
cdr3_aa: CASSPQISGNTIYF

v_call: TRBV4-2
j_call: TRBJ1-1
clone_size: NA
d_call: NA
cdr3_nt: TGTGCCAGCAGCCAAGATGGGAGGAACACTGAAGCTTTCTTT
cdr3_aa: CASSQDGRNTEAFF

v_call: TRBV2
j_call: TRBJ1-4
clone_size: NA
d_call: NA
cdr3_nt: TGTGCCAGCAGTGAGACGGGGGGAGTATCGAAAAAACTGTTTTTT
cdr3_aa: CASSETGGVSKKLFF

v_call: TRBV5-1
j_call: TRBJ1-3
clone_size: NA
d_call: TRBD1
cdr3_nt: TGCGCCAGCAGCGCGGGACAGGGTGGGCGAAACACCATATATTTT
cdr3_aa: CASSAGQGGRNTIYF

v_call: TRBV1
j_call: TRBJ1-2
clone_size: NA
d_call: NA
cdr3_nt: TGCACCAGCAGCCAACACACGGACAGGGGGGACTATGGCTACACCTTC
cdr3_aa: CTSSQHTDRGDYGYTF

v_call: TRBV9
j_call: TRBJ2-3
clone_size: NA
d_call: NA
cdr3_nt: TGTGCCAGCAGCGTAGGGACTGCGACGATCCTAACAGATACGCAGTATTTT
cdr3_aa: CASSVGTATILTDTQYF

v_call: TRBV24-1
j_call: TRBJ2-2
clone_size: NA
d_call: TRBD1
cdr3_nt: TGTGCCACCAGTGATTTGCCAAAACCGGGACAGGGATCGACCGGGGAGCTGTTTTTT
cdr3_aa: CATSDLPKPGQGSTGELFF

v_call: TRBV6-6
j_call: TRBJ1-5
clone_size: NA
d_call: NA
cdr3_nt: TGTGCCAGCAGTACAGGGTCGGCTGTGCGTCAGCCCCAGCATTTT
cdr3_aa: CASSTGSAVRQPQHF

v_call: TRBV6-5
j_call: TRBJ1-5
clone_size: NA
d_call: NA
cdr3_nt: TGTGCCAGCACTAGTCCAGGCAGGGCTAAGCCCCAGCATTTT
cdr3_aa: CASTSPGRAKPQHF

v_call: TRBV9
j_call: TRBJ1-6
clone_size: NA
d_call: TRBD1
cdr3_nt: TGTGCCAGCAGCGTCTCAGGGGGCTCACCCCTCCACTTT
cdr3_aa: CASSVSGGSPLHF

v_call: TRBV6-5
j_call: TRBJ1-3
clone_size: NA
d_call: NA
cdr3_nt: TGTGCCAGCAGTTACTCCTTAAGAGCCGGAAACACCATATATTTT
cdr3_aa: CASSYSLRAGNTIYF

v_call: TRBV2
j_call: TRBJ1-4
clone_size: NA
d_call: NA
cdr3_nt: TGTGCCAGCAGATTCGGGACAATAGTTGAAAAACTGTTTTTT
cdr3_aa: CASRFGTIVEKLFF

v_call: TRBV6-2/TRBV6-3
j_call: TRBJ2-2
clone_size: NA
d_call: TRBD2
cdr3_nt: TGTGCCAGCAGTTACCTTGTTGGGACTAGCGGGGAGCTGTTTTTT
cdr3_aa: CASSYLVGTSGELFF

v_call: TRBV12-3/TRBV12-4
j_call: TRBJ1-5
clone_size: NA
d_call: NA
cdr3_nt: TGTGCCAGCAGTCGCAGAGGCCGTTTT
cdr3_aa: CASSRRGRF

v_call: TRBV4-1
j_call: TRBJ2-7
clone_size: once
d_call: TRBD2
cdr3_nt: TGCGCCAGCAGCTTTCGGACTAGCGGGTTTGCCTACGAGCAGTACTTC
cdr3_aa: CASSFRTSGFAYEQYF